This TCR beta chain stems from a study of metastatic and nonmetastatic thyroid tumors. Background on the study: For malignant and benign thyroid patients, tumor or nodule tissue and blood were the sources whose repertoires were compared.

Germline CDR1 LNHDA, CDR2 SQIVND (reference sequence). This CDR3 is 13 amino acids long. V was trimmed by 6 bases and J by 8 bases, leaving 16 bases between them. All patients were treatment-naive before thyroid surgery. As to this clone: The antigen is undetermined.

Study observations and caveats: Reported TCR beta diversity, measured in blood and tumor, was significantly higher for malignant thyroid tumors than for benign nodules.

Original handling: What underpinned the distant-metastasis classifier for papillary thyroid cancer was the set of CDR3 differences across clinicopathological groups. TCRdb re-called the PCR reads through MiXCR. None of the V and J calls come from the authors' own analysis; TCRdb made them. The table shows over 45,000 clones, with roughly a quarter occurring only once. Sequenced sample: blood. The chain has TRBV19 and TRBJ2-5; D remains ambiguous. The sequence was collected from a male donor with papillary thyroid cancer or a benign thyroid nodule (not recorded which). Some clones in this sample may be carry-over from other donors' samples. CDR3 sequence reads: CASSHSRADTQYF. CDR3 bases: TGTGCCAGTAGCCATTCTAGGGCAGATACCCAGTACTTC.